The 23 T cell receptor beta chains reported below all come from one sample, sequenced in a study of CD8+ T cells in alopecia areata. Investigators isolated RNA and reverse transcribed it into cDNA to act as the sequencing template. Libraries were prepared by immunoSEQ multiplex PCR; TCRdb keeps only in-frame clonotypes and omits some of them. The sample has roughly 190,000 clones, over 55% seen once. As to treatment: oral pan-JAK inhibitor, 5-10 mg twice daily. The source material was CD4+ T cells sorted from blood, sampled at week 24, from a patient treated with tofacitinib. The source of these receptors is a human donor with alopecia areata.

The chain joins TRBV30 to TRBJ1-3; D remains unclear. This CDR3 contains 13 residues. Germline V lookup: CDR1 GTSNPN, CDR2 SVGIG (reference sequence). Between the trimmed V and J ends, which lost 4 bases and 0 bases, there was a span of 7 bases. This chain's CDR3 is CAWTGYSGNTIYF. The CDR3 bases are TGTGCCTGGACAGGCTACTCTGGAAACACCATATATTTT. Supplemented by reference TRBV30 and TRBJ1-3, the full variable domain reads SQTIHQWPATLVQPVGSPLSLECTVEGTSNPNLYWYRQAAGRGLQLLFYSVGIGQISSEVPQNLSASRPQDRQFILSSKKLLLSDSGFYLCAWTGYSGNTIYFGEGSWLTVV.

The rearrangement uses TRBV2 and TRBJ1-1; D unclear. Germline V gives CDR1 SNHLY, CDR2 FYNNEI. Deletions cut 8 bases from V and 0 bases from J, with 13 bases between. This CDR3 has 14 amino acids. Written as DNA, the CDR3 is TGTGCCAGCTTTGAACGGACGTTGAACACTGAAGCTTTCTTT. This translates into CASFERTLNTEAFF.

This clone was picked up a small number of times. The chain is built from TRBV29-1 and TRBJ1-2; 8 bases agree with TRBD1. V lost 5 bases, J lost 10 bases, and 15 bases stayed unmatched. Germline CDR1 is SQVTM and CDR2 is ANQGSEA. The CDR3 runs 14 residues. CDR3 region: CSVPTGGRLSVYTF. CDR3 DNA: TGCAGCGTTCCCACAGGGGGAAGGTTGTCTGTCTACACCTTC.

The chain links TRBV7-2 to TRBJ1-1; no clear D. CDR1 is SGHTA, CDR2 FQGNSA, per germline. The CDR3 is 16 amino acids. The germline V and J ends were trimmed by 3 bases and 1 base, with 15 bases remaining between them. CDR3 protein: CASSFWVLGKNTEAFF. DNA for the CDR3: TGTGCCAGCAGCTTTTGGGTCCTTGGAAAGAACACTGAAGCTTTCTTT. Based on the CDR3 plus reference TRBV7-2 and TRBJ1-1, the full variable domain is GAGVSQSPSNKVTEKGKDVELRCDPISGHTALYWYRQSLGQGLEFLIYFQGNSAPDKSGLPSDRFSAERTGGSVSTLTIQRTQQEDSAVYLCASSFWVLGKNTEAFFGQGTRLTVV.

The chain uses TRBV5-1 and TRBJ2-7, with D hard to call. V shed 0 bases and J shed 4 bases, with 5 bases lying between them. CDR1 is SGHRS, CDR2 YFSETQ, per germline. The CDR3 contains 12 residues. CDR3 region: CASSLGRYEQYF. The DNA of the CDR3 is TGCGCCAGCAGCTTGGGAAGGTACGAGCAGTACTTC.

This clone has a handful of counts. The gene calls are TRBV29-1 and TRBJ2-2; D is tentatively TRBD1 or TRBD2 (5 bases each). CDR3 length: 15 residues. The germline CDR1 and CDR2 sequences are SQVTM and ANQGSEA. V lost 6 bases, J lost 2 bases, and 16 bases lay in between. The CDR3 loop reads CSVGTPPLNTGELFF. The CDR3 DNA sequence: TGCAGCGTCGGGACCCCCCCATTAAACACCGGGGAGCTGTTTTTT.

V is TRBV10-3 and J is TRBJ2-2; D is uncertain. The CDR3 is 15 amino acids. Between the trimmed V and J ends, which lost 7 bases and 0 bases, there was a span of 12 bases. Germline assignment: CDR1 ENHRY and CDR2 SYGVKD. CDR3 in amino acids: CAITKDGANTGELFF. DNA for the CDR3: TGTGCCATCACAAAGGACGGCGCGAACACCGGGGAGCTGTTTTTT.

The rearrangement links TRBV25-1 to TRBJ1-1; D is unresolved. This CDR3 comprises 12 residues. Germline CDR1 MGHDK, CDR2 SYGVNS. Trimming removed 3 bases from V and 8 bases from J, with 10 bases in between. For the CDR3, the DNA is TGTGCCAGCAGTGATTTGGTTGGCGAAGCTTTCTTT. It specifies CASSDLVGEAFF.

V gene TRBV5-6 combines with J gene TRBJ2-6, with TRBD1 matching over 9 bases. The junction had 2 bases not matched to a gene; V was cut back by 2 bases and J by 2 bases. There are 16 residues in the CDR3. The germline CDR1 and CDR2 sequences are SGHDT and YYEEEE. CDR3 in amino acids: CASSFRTGAGANVLTF. The CDR3 nucleotides read TGTGCCAGCAGCTTTAGGACAGGGGCTGGGGCCAACGTCCTGACTTTC.

The chain uses TRBV29-1 and TRBJ1-1, with 7 bases identical to TRBD1. The V gene's germline CDR1 is SQVTM and CDR2 ANQGSEA. V trimming: 5 bases; J trimming: 9 bases; junction bases outside the gene matches: 12. The CDR3 spans 13 residues. For the CDR3, the DNA is TGCAGCGTTAACCTCCGTTGGACAGGACAAGCTTTCTTT. Translated: CSVNLRWTGQAFF.

The genes are TRBV7-6 and TRBJ1-1; possibly TRBD1 for D (6 bases). V gave up 5 bases and J gave up 5 bases, with 18 bases separating them. CDR1 SGHVS and CDR2 FNYEAQ come from the germline V gene. The CDR3 consists of 15 residues. The CDR3 DNA follows: TGTGCCAGCAGCACACTTCAACAGGGAGGGACTGAAGCTTTCTTT. Amino acid sequence: CASSTLQQGGTEAFF.

This chain joins TRBV2 and TRBJ2-7; weak D call: TRBD2 (5 bases). Germline V gene sequence: CDR1 SNHLY, CDR2 FYNNEI. CDR3 length equals 12 residues. Trimming stripped 6 bases from V and 6 bases from J, with 12 bases between. CDR3 nucleotide sequence: TGTGCCAGCAGCTATAGCGCGGTCGAGCAGTACTTC. Translating gives CASSYSAVEQYF.

This clone was counted only a few times. V and J are TRBV18 and TRBJ2-1; D possibly corresponds to TRBD2 (6 bases). The CDR3 runs 15 residues. The germline gives CDR1 KGHSH, CDR2 LQKENI. V was cut by 3 bases and J by 0 bases, with 9 bases left in between. CDR3 nucleotides: TGTGCCAGCTCACCCGGGGGAGGCTCCTACAATGAGCAGTTCTTC. It is translated as CASSPGGGSYNEQFF.

The genes are TRBV29-1 and TRBJ2-3, with D unclear. The CDR3 is 12 amino acids. The germline V and J ends were trimmed by 6 bases and 7 bases, with 14 bases remaining between them. Looked up from germline, CDR1 is SQVTM and CDR2 is ANQGSEA. The CDR3 loop reads CSVSTGPHTQYF. In DNA form, the CDR3 reads TGCAGCGTGTCGACCGGGCCTCATACGCAGTATTTT.

This chain connects TRBV15 to TRBJ1-1; 9 bases map to TRBD1. V was clipped by 1 base and J by 5 bases; unmatched bases: 5. Germline CDR1 and CDR2: LNHNV and YYDKDF (reference sequence). The CDR3 runs to 15 residues. As DNA, the CDR3 is TGTGCCACCAGCAGAGGGGGACAGGGATGGACTGAAGCTTTCTTT. It encodes CATSRGGQGWTEAFF.

The chain has TRBV7-9 and TRBJ1-1; D uncertain. V shed 0 bases and J shed 4 bases, with 9 bases lying between them. CDR3 length: 14 residues. Germline values: CDR1 SEHNR, CDR2 FQNEAQ (reference sequence). The CDR3 region is CASSLASIVTEAFF. For the CDR3, the DNA is TGTGCCAGCAGCTTAGCATCGATAGTCACTGAAGCTTTCTTT.

The chain combines TRBV5-6 with TRBJ1-1; maybe TRBD1 (6 bases). Germline values: CDR1 SGHDT, CDR2 YYEEEE. CDR3 length: 16 residues. Trimming pared 0 bases from V and 3 bases from J, leaving 15 bases between. CDR3 region: CASSLDEQGGYTEAFF. The CDR3 bases are TGTGCCAGCAGCTTGGATGAACAGGGAGGGTACACTGAAGCTTTCTTT.

The CDR3 spells CASSVKLNYGYTF. In nucleotides, the CDR3 is TGTGCCAGCAGTGTTAAGCTAAACTATGGCTACACCTTC. V and J are TRBV2 and TRBJ1-2; D unresolved. The CDR3 spans 13 residues. The germline gives CDR1 SNHLY, CDR2 FYNNEI. V was shortened by 4 bases and J by 2 bases, with 8 bases between the two germline ends.

The V and J genes are TRBV5-1 and TRBJ2-5; 7 bases are a match to TRBD2. The V gene end was trimmed by 0 bases and the J gene end by 2 bases; junction bases not matched to a gene: 4. Per the germline V gene, CDR1 is SGHRS and CDR2 is YFSETQ. This CDR3 comprises 15 residues. The DNA for the CDR3 is TGCGCCAGCAGCTTGGACGGGGGGAGGCAAGAGACCCAGTACTTC. Encoded protein: CASSLDGGRQETQYF. Together with reference TRBV5-1 and TRBJ2-5, the CDR3 gives the full variable domain: KAGVTQTPRYLIKTRGQQVTLSCSPISGHRSVSWYQQTPGQGLQFLFEYFSETQRNKGNFPGRFSGRQFSNSRSEMNVSTLELGDSALYLCASSLDGGRQETQYFGPGTRLLVL.

Comments on this clone: Distinct nucleotide sequences in the sample also encode this CDR3. The chain carries TRBV5-1 and TRBJ1-1; D is uncertain. In germline, CDR1 is SGHRS, CDR2 YFSETQ. Trimming left V 0 bases short and J 1 base short, with 4 bases between. CDR3 length: 13 amino acids. CDR3 DNA: TGCGCCAGCAGCTTGGGGGGGAACACTGAAGCTTTCTTT. Amino acids: CASSLGGNTEAFF.

CDR3 sequence (DNA): TGTGCCAGCAGCTTACAGGGGATTAACTATGGCTACACCTTC. This gives the protein CASSLQGINYGYTF. The rearrangement joins TRBV11-2 to TRBJ1-2, with D tentatively TRBD1 (6 bases). The germline V gene encodes CDR1 SGHAT and CDR2 FQNNGV. V was shortened by 2 bases and J by 1 base, with 8 bases between the two germline ends. The CDR3 spans 14 residues.

The chain employs TRBV9 and TRBJ2-5; the D is unclear. Trimming took 0 bases from V and 2 from J, leaving 8 bases between them. Germline assignment: CDR1 SGDLS and CDR2 YYNGEE. This CDR3 has 14 residues. DNA of the CDR3: TGTGCCAGCAGCGTAGCTACTTTTCAAGAGACCCAGTACTTC. It is translated as CASSVATFQETQYF.

Turning to this clone: Distinct nucleotide sequences in the sample also encode this CDR3. This chain uses TRBV29-1 with TRBJ1-1; D is undetermined. Trimming took 6 bases from V and 5 from J, leaving 7 bases between them. The germline V gene has CDR1 SQVTM and CDR2 ANQGSEA. CDR3 size: 10 residues. The CDR3 spells CSVRVTEAFF. The DNA of the CDR3 is TGCAGCGTGAGGGTAACTGAAGCTTTCTTT.